This entry features one T cell receptor (beta chain) sequence. Its antigen is not known. At deep level, the assay was performed. The protocol was immunoSEQ multiplex PCR, while the TCRdb copy is restricted to in-frame clones and leaves out a portion. The sample contains more than 550,000 clones, approximately 72% of which appear only once. The CDR3 is 17 amino acids. Germline values: CDR1 SGHRS, CDR2 YFSETQ. V lost 0 bases to trimming and J lost 0 bases, with 12 bases between them. These data belong to a study of shared clonotypes between healthy human individuals. Whole-study results and caveats: Naive subsets usually exceeded memory subsets in estimated richness. It was the non-shared clonotypes that had lower generation probabilities than clonotypes shared by all four donors. Of the naive CD4 clonotypes, around 4.9% were shared across a few donors.

This clonotype was obtained from a woman aged 25 to 39 in good health. This chain links TRBV5-1 with TRBJ1-4, with D maybe TRBD1 (6 bases). Input material: memory CD4+ T cells sorted from blood. Subset here: CD45RA-negative fraction. CDR3 DNA: TGCGCCAGCAGCTTGGAGGGGGGTATTGCAACTAATGAAAAACTGTTTTTT. Protein sequence: CASSLEGGIATNEKLFF. The full variable domain, with the rest looked up from reference TRBV5-1 and TRBJ1-4, is KAGVTQTPRYLIKTRGQQVTLSCSPISGHRSVSWYQQTPGQGLQFLFEYFSETQRNKGNFPGRFSGRQFSNSRSEMNVSTLELGDSALYLCASSLEGGIATNEKLFFGSGTQLSVL.